The entry below describes one T cell receptor (beta chain). The antigen is unknown. Clones were read by immunoSEQ multiplex PCR, and TCRdb kept only the in-frame ones, dropping some. The sample lists under 200,000 clones, 75% to 90% occurring once. Losses at the gene ends were 4 bases for V and 6 bases for J; bases not matched to a gene: 11. CDR3 length: 15 residues. CDR1 and CDR2 (germline): SGHRS, YFSETQ. This sample is part of a study of cytomegalovirus exposure and HLA in healthy donors. The study, taken as a whole, reports: The study recorded 160 or so TCR beta chains that were cytomegalovirus-associated.

The receptor comes from a woman in her late teens or twenties in good health and CMV-seronegative. The rearrangement joins TRBV5-1 to TRBJ2-3, with TRBD2 matching 7 bases. The material sequenced was PBMCs. The CDR3 DNA follows: TGCGCCAGCAGCCCCCCGGCGGCTAGCGGCGATACGCAGTATTTT. It is translated as CASSPPAASGDTQYF.